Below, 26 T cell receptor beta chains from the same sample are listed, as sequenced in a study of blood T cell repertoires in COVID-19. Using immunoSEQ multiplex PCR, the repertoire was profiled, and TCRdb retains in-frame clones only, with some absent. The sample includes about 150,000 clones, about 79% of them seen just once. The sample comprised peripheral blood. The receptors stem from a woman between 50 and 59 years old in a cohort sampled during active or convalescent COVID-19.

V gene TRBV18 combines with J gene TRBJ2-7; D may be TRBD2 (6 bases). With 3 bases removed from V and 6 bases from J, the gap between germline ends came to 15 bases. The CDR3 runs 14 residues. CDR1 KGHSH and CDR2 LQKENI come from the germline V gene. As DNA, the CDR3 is TGTGCCAGCTCACCGGGCGGGATTTTCCCCGAGCAGTACTTC. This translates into CASSPGGIFPEQYF. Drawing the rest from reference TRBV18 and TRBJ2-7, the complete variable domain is NAGVMQNPRHLVRRRGQEARLRCSPMKGHSHVYWYRQLPEEGLKFMVYLQKENIIDESGMPKERFSAEFPKEGPSILRIQQVVRGDSAAYFCASSPGGIFPEQYFGPGTRLTVT.

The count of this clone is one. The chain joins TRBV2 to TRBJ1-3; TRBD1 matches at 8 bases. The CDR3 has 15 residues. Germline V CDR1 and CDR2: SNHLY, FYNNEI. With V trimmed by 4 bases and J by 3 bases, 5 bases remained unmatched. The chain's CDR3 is CASSVSGGFGNTIYF. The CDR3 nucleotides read TGTGCCAGCAGTGTTTCAGGGGGCTTTGGAAACACCATATATTTT.

CDR3 in amino acids: CASSSKTDTQYF. In nucleotides, the CDR3 is TGTGCCAGCAGTTCTAAAACAGATACGCAGTATTTT. J is TRBJ2-3 and V is TRBV6-5, with no clear D. V lost 4 bases, J lost 3 bases, and 5 bases lay in between. The CDR3 is made up of 12 amino acids. The germline CDR1 and CDR2 sequences are MNHEY and SVGAGI.

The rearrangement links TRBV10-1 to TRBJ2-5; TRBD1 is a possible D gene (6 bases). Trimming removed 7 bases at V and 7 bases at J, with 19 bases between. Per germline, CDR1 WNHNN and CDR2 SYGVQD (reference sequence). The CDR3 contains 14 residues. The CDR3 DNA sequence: TGCGCCAGCAAGACGGGACAAGGGGTTGGGACCCAGTACTTC. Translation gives CASKTGQGVGTQYF.

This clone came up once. CDR3 in DNA: TGCAGCGTGGGAACAGGGTCGGACTATGGCTACACCTTC. Protein: CSVGTGSDYGYTF. This chain links TRBV29-1 with TRBJ1-2; perhaps TRBD1 as D (6 bases). The V gene's germline CDR1 is SQVTM and CDR2 ANQGSEA. The CDR3 contains 13 residues. V lost 6 bases to trimming and J lost 3 bases, with 14 bases between them. The whole variable domain, remainder taken from reference TRBV29-1 and TRBJ1-2, is SAVISQKPSRDICQRGTSLTIQCQVDSQVTMMFWYRQQPGQSLTLIATANQGSEATYESGFVIDKFPISRPNLTFSTLTVSNMSPEDSSIYLCSVGTGSDYGYTFGSGTRLTVV.

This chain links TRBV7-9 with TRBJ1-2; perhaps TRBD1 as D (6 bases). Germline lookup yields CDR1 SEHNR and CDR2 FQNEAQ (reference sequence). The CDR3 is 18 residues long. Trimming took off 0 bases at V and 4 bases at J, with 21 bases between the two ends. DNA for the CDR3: TGTGCCAGCAGCTTAGCTGAGGTTAGGGCAGGGGATGGCTATGGCTACACCTTC. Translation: CASSLAEVRAGDGYGYTF.

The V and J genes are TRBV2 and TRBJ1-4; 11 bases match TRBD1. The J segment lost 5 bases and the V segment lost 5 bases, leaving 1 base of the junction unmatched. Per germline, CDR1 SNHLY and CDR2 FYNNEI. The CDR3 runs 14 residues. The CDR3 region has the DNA TGTGCCAGCAGTTGGGACAGGGGGAATGAAAAACTGTTTTTT. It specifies CASSWDRGNEKLFF.

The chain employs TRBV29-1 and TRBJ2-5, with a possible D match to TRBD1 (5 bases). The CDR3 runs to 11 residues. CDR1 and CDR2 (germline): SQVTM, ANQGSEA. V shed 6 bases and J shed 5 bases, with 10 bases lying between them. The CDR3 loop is CSVQGSETQYF. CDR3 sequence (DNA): TGCAGCGTGCAGGGTTCGGAGACCCAGTACTTC.

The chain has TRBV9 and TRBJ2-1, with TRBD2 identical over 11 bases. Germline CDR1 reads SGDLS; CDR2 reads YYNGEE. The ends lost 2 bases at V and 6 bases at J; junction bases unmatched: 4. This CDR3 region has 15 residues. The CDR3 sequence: CASSVSGGALNEQFF. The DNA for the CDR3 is TGTGCCAGCAGCGTTAGCGGGGGGGCCCTCAATGAGCAGTTCTTC.

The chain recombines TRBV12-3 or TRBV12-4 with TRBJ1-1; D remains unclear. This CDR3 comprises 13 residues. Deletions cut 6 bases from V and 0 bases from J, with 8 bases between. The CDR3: CASSAQLNTEAFF. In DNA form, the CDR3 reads TGTGCCAGCAGCGCCCAGTTGAACACTGAAGCTTTCTTT.

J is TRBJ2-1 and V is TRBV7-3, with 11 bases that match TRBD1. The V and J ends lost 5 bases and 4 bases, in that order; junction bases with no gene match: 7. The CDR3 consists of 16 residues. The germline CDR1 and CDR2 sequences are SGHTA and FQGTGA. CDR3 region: CASSASGTGGYNEQFF. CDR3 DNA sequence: TGTGCCAGCAGCGCTTCCGGGACAGGGGGTTACAATGAGCAGTTCTTC. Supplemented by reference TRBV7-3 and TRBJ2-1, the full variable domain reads GAGVSQTPSNKVTEKGKYVELRCDPISGHTALYWYRQSLGQGPEFLIYFQGTGAADDSGLPNDRFFAVRPEGSVSTLKIQRTERGDSAVYLCASSASGTGGYNEQFFGPGTRLTVL.

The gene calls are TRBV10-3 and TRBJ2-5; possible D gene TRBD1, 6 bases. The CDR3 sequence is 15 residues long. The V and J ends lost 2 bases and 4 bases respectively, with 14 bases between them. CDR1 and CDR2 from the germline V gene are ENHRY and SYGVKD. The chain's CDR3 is CAISEGWGRRETQYF. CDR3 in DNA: TGTGCCATCAGTGAGGGATGGGGGCGGCGAGAGACCCAGTACTTC.

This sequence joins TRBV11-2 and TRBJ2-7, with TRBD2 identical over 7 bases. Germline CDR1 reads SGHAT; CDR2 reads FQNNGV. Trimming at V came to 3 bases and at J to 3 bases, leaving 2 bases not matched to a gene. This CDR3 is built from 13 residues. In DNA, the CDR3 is TGTGCCAGCAGCTTCGGGACTAACTACGAGCAGTACTTC. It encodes CASSFGTNYEQYF.

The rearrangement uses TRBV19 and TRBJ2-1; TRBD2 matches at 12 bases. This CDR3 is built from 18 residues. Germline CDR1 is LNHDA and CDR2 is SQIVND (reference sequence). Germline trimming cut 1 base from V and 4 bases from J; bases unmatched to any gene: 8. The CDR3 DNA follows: TGTGCCAGTAGTATAGGGCTAGCGGGGGGGCCTAGGTACAATGAGCAGTTCTTC. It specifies CASSIGLAGGPRYNEQFF.

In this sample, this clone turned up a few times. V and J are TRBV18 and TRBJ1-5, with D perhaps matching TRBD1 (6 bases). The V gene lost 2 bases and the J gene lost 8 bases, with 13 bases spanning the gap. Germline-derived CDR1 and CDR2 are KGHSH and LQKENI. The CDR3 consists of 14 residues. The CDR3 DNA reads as TGTGCCAGCTCACCAGGATCACAGGGCGAGCCCCAGCATTTT. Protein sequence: CASSPGSQGEPQHF.

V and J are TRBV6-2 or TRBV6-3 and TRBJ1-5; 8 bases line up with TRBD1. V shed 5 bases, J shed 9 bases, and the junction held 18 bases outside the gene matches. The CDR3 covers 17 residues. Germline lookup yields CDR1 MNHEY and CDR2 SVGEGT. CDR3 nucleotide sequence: TGTGCCAGCAGTCCCATTTACAGGGGGAACATAGCTCGGCCCCAGCATTTT. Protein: CASSPIYRGNIARPQHF.

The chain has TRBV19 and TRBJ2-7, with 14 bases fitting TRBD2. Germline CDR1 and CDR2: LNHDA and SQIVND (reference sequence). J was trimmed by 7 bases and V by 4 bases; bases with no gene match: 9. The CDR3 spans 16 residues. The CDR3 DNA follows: TGTGCCAGTAGTACAAACCCGGGACTAGCGGGGGTTGAGCAGTACTTC. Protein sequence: CASSTNPGLAGVEQYF.

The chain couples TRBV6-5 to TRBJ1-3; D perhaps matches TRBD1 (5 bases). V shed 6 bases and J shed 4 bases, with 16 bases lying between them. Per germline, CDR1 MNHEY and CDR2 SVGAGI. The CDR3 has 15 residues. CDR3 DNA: TGTGCCAGCAGCATATCAGGGCGCGACGGAAACACCATATATTTT. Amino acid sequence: CASSISGRDGNTIYF.

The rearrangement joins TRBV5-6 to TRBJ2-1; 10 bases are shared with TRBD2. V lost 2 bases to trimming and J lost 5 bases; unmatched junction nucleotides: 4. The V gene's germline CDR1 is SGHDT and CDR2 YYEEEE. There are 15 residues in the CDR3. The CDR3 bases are TGTGCCAGCAGCTTCGTCAGCGGGGGGGACAATGAGCAGTTCTTC. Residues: CASSFVSGGDNEQFF. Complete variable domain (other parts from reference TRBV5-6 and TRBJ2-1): DAGVTQSPTHLIKTRGQQVTLRCSPKSGHDTVSWYQQALGQGPQFIFQYYEEEERQRGNFPDRFSGHQFPNYSSELNVNALLLGDSALYLCASSFVSGGDNEQFFGPGTRLTVL.

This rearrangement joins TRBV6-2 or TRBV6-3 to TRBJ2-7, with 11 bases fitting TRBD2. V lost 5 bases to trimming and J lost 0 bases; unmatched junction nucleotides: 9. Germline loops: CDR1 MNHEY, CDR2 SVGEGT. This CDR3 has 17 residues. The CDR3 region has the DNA TGTGCCAGCAGTCCAACGACTAGCGGGGTCCTCTCCTACGAGCAGTACTTC. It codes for CASSPTTSGVLSYEQYF.

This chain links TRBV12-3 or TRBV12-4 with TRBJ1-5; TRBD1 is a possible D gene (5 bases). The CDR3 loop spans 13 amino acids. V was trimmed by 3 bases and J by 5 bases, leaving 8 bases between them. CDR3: CASSLTEDQPQHF. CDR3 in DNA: TGTGCCAGCAGTTTGACAGAAGATCAGCCCCAGCATTTT.

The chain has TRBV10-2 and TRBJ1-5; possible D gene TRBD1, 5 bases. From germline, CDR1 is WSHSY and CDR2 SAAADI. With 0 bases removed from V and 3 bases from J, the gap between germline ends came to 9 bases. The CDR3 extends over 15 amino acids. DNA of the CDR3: TGCGCCAGCAGTGAGTCGTCAGGGTTCAATCAGCCCCAGCATTTT. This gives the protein CASSESSGFNQPQHF.

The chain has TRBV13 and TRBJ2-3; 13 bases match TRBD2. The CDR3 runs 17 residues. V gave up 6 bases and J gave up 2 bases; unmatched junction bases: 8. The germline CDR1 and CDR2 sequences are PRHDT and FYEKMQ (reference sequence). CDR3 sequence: CASRRRTSGGSTDTQYF. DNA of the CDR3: TGTGCCAGCAGACGCCGGACTAGCGGGGGTTCCACAGATACGCAGTATTTT.

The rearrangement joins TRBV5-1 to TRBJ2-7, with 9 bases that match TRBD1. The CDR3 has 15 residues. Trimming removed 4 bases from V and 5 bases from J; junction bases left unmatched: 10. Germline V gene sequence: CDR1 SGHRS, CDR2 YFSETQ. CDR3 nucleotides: TGCGCCAGCAGCCTGGCGGGACAGGGTAGCGACGAGCAGTACTTC. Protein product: CASSLAGQGSDEQYF.

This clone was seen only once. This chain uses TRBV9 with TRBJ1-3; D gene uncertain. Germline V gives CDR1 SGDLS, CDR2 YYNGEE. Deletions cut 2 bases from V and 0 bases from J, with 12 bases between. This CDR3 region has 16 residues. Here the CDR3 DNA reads TGTGCCAGCAGCGTCCAGCAGGTCTCCTCTGGAAACACCATATATTTT. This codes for CASSVQQVSSGNTIYF.

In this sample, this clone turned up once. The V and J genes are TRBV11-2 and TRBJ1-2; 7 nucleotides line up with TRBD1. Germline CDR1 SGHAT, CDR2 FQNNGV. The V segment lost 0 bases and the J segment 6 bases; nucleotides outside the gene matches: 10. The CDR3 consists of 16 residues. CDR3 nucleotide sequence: TGTGCCAGCAGCTTAGACCTAATACAGGGGAGCCATGGCTACACCTTC. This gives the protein CASSLDLIQGSHGYTF.